This entry concerns a single TCR beta chain. This specimen belongs to a study of T cells in Graves' hyperthyroidism and ophthalmopathy. On the study more broadly: Specimen type is peripheral blood, collected at initial diagnosis prior to any treatment.

Amplified regions were TCR beta CDR3 sequences from RNA transcripts. TCR CDR3 regions were first amplified by RT-PCR with HTBI primers. TCRdb redid the calling of the multiplex PCR reads with MiXCR, one entry per CDR3 protein. In the table there are fewer than 900,000 distinct CDR3 sequences, around 17% of which are singletons. Germline V lookup: CDR1 SGHRS, CDR2 YFSETQ. V was clipped by 4 bases and J by 6 bases, with 15 bases between them. The CDR3 is 14 residues long. The chain recombines TRBV5-1 with TRBJ2-3; D uncertain. Sequenced material: blood. The receptor's source is a man younger than 30 with Graves' hyperthyroidism. CDR3: CASSRLTPQDTQYF. Written as DNA, the CDR3 is TGCGCCAGCAGCCGCCTGACCCCGCAGGATACGCAGTATTTT.